This TCR beta chain was sequenced for a study of blood T cell repertoires in COVID-19. Turning to the study itself: The study drew acute and convalescent COVID-19 samples from the United States, Italy and Spain. T cells, B-cell-depleted T cells, or PBMCs supplied cDNA or gDNA.

Unmatched junction bases numbered 11, after V lost 2 bases and J lost 6 bases. Germline CDR1 is SGHVS and CDR2 is FQNEAQ. The CDR3 covers 16 residues. Per the study methods: Estimated nucleated cell counts came from reference gene primer amplification. Clones were sequenced by immunoSEQ multiplex PCR, and TCRdb holds only the in-frame ones, with some missing. For V, J and clone size, that table is used; D and trimming come from the DNA. The repertoire holds more than 95,000 clones, with roughly 84% as singletons. The source material was peripheral blood. The receptor's source is a woman in her fifties or sixties in a cohort sampled during active or convalescent COVID-19. The chain has TRBV7-8 and TRBJ2-7, with 9 bases aligning to TRBD2. The CDR3 DNA reads as TGTGCCAGCAGCTTAACGGACCCCGGGACTAGCACCGAGCAGTACTTC. Translation gives CASSLTDPGTSTEQYF.